A selection of T cell receptor beta chains follows, all from one sample in a study of T-cell memory formation after mild COVID-19. TCRdb re-analysed the 5' RACE reads in MiXCR, keeping a single row per CDR3 protein. The profile shows hundreds of thousands of distinct CDR3 sequences, roughly 15% of them singletons. Specimen: PBMCs or a T cell subset sorted from them (not recorded which). The receptor set was obtained from a man between 18 and 29 years old who had mild COVID-19 (a few samples of this study predate the infection). Cell type and time point are not known. Both conserved end residues are part of each CDR3. A D gene is named only where the DNA matches it firmly. The size entry is marked missing in some rows and otherwise reads once, few, many or a size class.

>14|TRBJ2-1|NA|TRBV7-3|few
TGTGCCAGCAGCTCCGGGCCAGAATACAATGAGCAGTTCTTC
CASSSGPEYNEQFF
>14|TRBJ1-6|NA|TRBV4-1|NA
TGCGCCAGCAGGGCAAGGGACGGTAATTCACCCCTCCACTTT
CASRARDGNSPLHF
>14|TRBJ2-7|NA|TRBV25-1|many
TGTGCCAGCAGTGAATCGGATTGGCGTTACGAGCAGTACTTC
CASSESDWRYEQYF
>14|TRBJ1-1|TRBD1|TRBV5-1|NA
TGCGCCAGCAGCTTGGTGGGGACAGGGGCTGAAGCTTTCTTT
CASSLVGTGAEAFF
>15|TRBJ2-7|NA|TRBV6-1|few
TGTGCCAGCAGTGAACGGGGACCCGTCTCCTACGAGCAGTACTTC
CASSERGPVSYEQYF
>14|TRBJ1-4|NA|TRBV12-3/TRBV12-4|few
TGTGCCAGCATTCGAGGGGGGACTGGTGAAAAACTGTTTTTT
CASIRGGTGEKLFF
>15|TRBJ1-1|NA|TRBV6-2/TRBV6-3|NA
TGTGCCAGCAGTTACCCACTGGACGGGAACACTGAAGCTTTCTTT
CASSYPLDGNTEAFF
>14|TRBJ1-6|NA|TRBV29-1|few
TGCAGCGTAGCCCTACAGGGTGATAATTCACCCCTCCACTTT
CSVALQGDNSPLHF
>14|TRBJ2-1|NA|TRBV27|NA
TGTGCCAGCAGTTGGGGTTCCGGGGTAAATGAGCAGTTCTTC
CASSWGSGVNEQFF
>18|TRBJ2-1|TRBD2|TRBV7-3|once
TGTGCCAGCAGCCCCGGGACTAGCGGGGTGAGCTCCTACAATGAGCAGTTCTTC
CASSPGTSGVSSYNEQFF
>15|TRBJ2-3|NA|TRBV20-1|many
TGCAGTGCTAGAGATGGGCCCAGGGGGGCAGATACGCAGTATTTT
CSARDGPRGADTQYF
>15|TRBJ1-1|NA|TRBV7-9|NA
TGTGCCAGCAGCTTATCCCGAGATAAGGGAATTTCGGCTTTCTTT
CASSLSRDKGISAFF
>15|TRBJ2-1|TRBD1|TRBV5-1|few
TGCGCCAGCAGCTTGGAGGGACAGGGGTGGGATGAGCAGTTCTTC
CASSLEGQGWDEQFF
>16|TRBJ2-2|TRBD1|TRBV4-1|few
TGCGCCAGCAGCCAACCAGGACAGGGTAGTACCGGGGAGCTGTTTTTT
CASSQPGQGSTGELFF
>14|TRBJ1-2|TRBD1|TRBV10-3|many
TGTGCCATCACTGCGGACAGGACCTATGGTGGCTACACCTTC
CAITADRTYGGYTF
>14|TRBJ1-2|NA|TRBV12-3/TRBV12-4|NA
TGTGCCAGCAGTTTAGCATCTGCTATTTATGGCTACACCTTC
CASSLASAIYGYTF
>15|TRBJ2-1|NA|TRBV9|NA
TGTGCCAGCAGCACTCACAGGGATGTTTACAATGAGCAGTTCTTC
CASSTHRDVYNEQFF
>13|TRBJ2-5|NA|TRBV6-1|few
TGTGCCAGCAGTGTAGAAGCACAAGGGACCCAGTACTTC
CASSVEAQGTQYF
>15|TRBJ1-6|NA|TRBV15|few
TGTGCCACCAGCAGAGCAATACTGGGTAATTCACCCCTCCACTTT
CATSRAILGNSPLHF
>14|TRBJ2-3|NA|TRBV5-1|NA
TGCGCCAGCAGCTTTCAGTACAGCACAGATACGCAGTATTTT
CASSFQYSTDTQYF
>15|TRBJ2-5|NA|TRBV12-3/TRBV12-4|NA
TGTGCCAGCAGCCCGGGCGTAACGATGGGGGAGACCCAGTACTTC
CASSPGVTMGETQYF
>17|TRBJ2-2|TRBD2|TRBV5-1|NA
TGCGCCAGCAGCCGGACAGCGGGGGGGCCGATCACCGGGGAGCTGTTTTTT
CASSRTAGGPITGELFF
>16|TRBJ2-5|TRBD2|TRBV4-2|many
TGTGCCAGCAGCCAAGGCGGGGGGGCCGGCGCTGAGACCCAGTACTTC
CASSQGGGAGAETQYF
>15|TRBJ2-1|TRBD2|TRBV18|NA
TGTGCCAGCTCGTTGTCCCTAGCGGCCGATAATGAGCAGTTCTTC
CASSLSLAADNEQFF
>17|TRBJ2-1|TRBD2|TRBV9|few
TGTGCCAGCAGCGTAGGATCGGGGGGGCTTCTCGGCAATGAGCAGTTCTTC
CASSVGSGGLLGNEQFF
>16|TRBJ2-1|NA|TRBV10-3|NA
TGTGCCATCAGTGGGGGCAAGGACTCCTCATACAATGAGCAGTTCTTC
CAISGGKDSSYNEQFF
>19|TRBJ2-4|TRBD2|TRBV5-6|NA
TGTGCCAGCAGCTTAGGGACTAGCGGACAGCCTATAGCCAAAAACATTCAGTACTTC
CASSLGTSGQPIAKNIQYF
>12|TRBJ2-2|NA|TRBV10-2|NA
TGCGCCAGCCGGGTAGACACCGGGGAGCTGTTTTTT
CASRVDTGELFF
>15|TRBJ1-1|NA|TRBV5-4|few
TGTGCCAGCAGCCAGGCGAGGACGAAGGGGACTGAAGCTTTCTTT
CASSQARTKGTEAFF
>13|TRBJ1-2|NA|TRBV7-2|NA
TGTGCCAGCAGCTCGGGGGGACAATATGGCTACACCTTC
CASSSGGQYGYTF
>16|TRBJ2-5|TRBD1|TRBV24-1|few
TGTGCCACCAGTGATTTTGCAGACAGGGGGCGAGAGACCCAGTACTTC
CATSDFADRGRETQYF
>16|TRBJ2-1|NA|TRBV5-1|NA
TGCGCCAGCAGCCAAACGAGCGCAGGGGGGTCCGATGAGCAGTTCTTC
CASSQTSAGGSDEQFF
>14|TRBJ2-7|NA|TRBV18|NA
TGTGCCAGCTCACCCCGTGGAGGGGAGATCGAGCAGTACTTC
CASSPRGGEIEQYF
>13|TRBJ2-2|NA|TRBV29-1|few
TGCAGCGTTAGACAGAGCGGTACCGGGGAGCTGTTTTTT
CSVRQSGTGELFF
>13|TRBJ1-5|NA|TRBV20-1|NA
TGCAGTGCTAGGGACGGATGGTATCAGCCCCAGCATTTT
CSARDGWYQPQHF
>14|TRBJ1-4|NA|TRBV20-1|few
TGCAGTGCTAGAGACAGGGTTGGGAGCGAAAAACTGTTTTTT
CSARDRVGSEKLFF
>14|TRBJ1-5|NA|TRBV12-3/TRBV12-4|NA
TGTGCCAGCAGTACAGGGATCTCCAATCAGCCCCAGCATTTT
CASSTGISNQPQHF
>14|TRBJ1-4|TRBD1|TRBV20-1|NA
TGCAGCCGCTCGGAGCGGACAGGGGCTGAAAAACTGTTTTTT
CSRSERTGAEKLFF
>13|TRBJ1-1|NA|TRBV5-1|NA
TGCGCCAGCTCCATCCTGGGGAACACTGAAGCTTTCTTT
CASSILGNTEAFF
>16|TRBJ2-2|NA|TRBV12-3/TRBV12-4|NA
TGTGCCAGCAGTTTAGGAGGGATCAGCAGGACCGGGGAGCTGTTTTTT
CASSLGGISRTGELFF
>15|TRBJ2-7|NA|TRBV5-1|NA
TGCGCCAGCAGCTTGGTCCCGGGGGACTCCTACGAGCAGTACTTC
CASSLVPGDSYEQYF
>13|TRBJ1-2|TRBD1|TRBV12-3/TRBV12-4|NA
TGTGCCAGCAGTATCCAGGGGGCGGGTGGCTACACCTTC
CASSIQGAGGYTF
>15|TRBJ2-1|NA|TRBV7-9|NA
TGTGCCAGCAGGCGGGGTTTGAGCTCCTACAATGAGCAGTTCTTC
CASRRGLSSYNEQFF
>13|TRBJ1-1|TRBD1|TRBV10-3|few
TGTGCCATTTATGACAGGGGTAACACTGAAGCTTTCTTT
CAIYDRGNTEAFF
>14|TRBJ2-1|NA|TRBV7-3|many
TGTGCCAGCAGCTTATATTCCAGGGGAAATGAGCAGTTCTTC
CASSLYSRGNEQFF
>13|TRBJ1-1|NA|TRBV7-3|NA
TGTGCCAGCAGCTTATATCGTGTAACTGAAGCTTTCTTT
CASSLYRVTEAFF
>13|TRBJ2-5|NA|TRBV5-1|few
TGCGCCAGCAGGGTAGGCAGACAAGAGACCCAGTACTTC
CASRVGRQETQYF
>14|TRBJ2-3|NA|TRBV7-2|NA
TGTGCCAGCAGCTTAGGGGGCATGGGGAAAACGCAGTATTTT
CASSLGGMGKTQYF
>13|TRBJ1-1|NA|TRBV29-1|few
TGCAGCGTTGACAGGGCCATGAACACTGAAGCTTTCTTT
CSVDRAMNTEAFF